This TCR beta chain stems from a study of OX40 agonist ivuxolimab in advanced cancers. General study points: Expanded clones were, on average, more numerous in CD8+ T cells than in CD4+.

From germline, CDR1 is SGHKS and CDR2 YYEKEE (reference sequence). The CDR3 is made up of 14 amino acids. The V gene lost 2 bases and the J gene lost 1 base, with 10 bases spanning the gap. For this clone: Its antigen is undetermined.

Profiled with immunoSEQ multiplex PCR; TCRdb holds only in-frame clones, not every one. This sample has about 61,000 clones, with 89% found just once. The material was CD4+ or CD8+ T cells sorted from blood, obtained in a trial of the OX40 agonist ivuxolimab. This TCR derives from an adult with an advanced solid tumor such as melanoma, head and neck, liver or kidney cancer. The V and J genes are TRBV5-5 and TRBJ2-7; D may be TRBD1 (7 bases). CDR3 DNA: TGTGCCAGCAGCTTTGCAGGGGGGTCCTACGAGCAGTACTTC. Its protein is CASSFAGGSYEQYF.